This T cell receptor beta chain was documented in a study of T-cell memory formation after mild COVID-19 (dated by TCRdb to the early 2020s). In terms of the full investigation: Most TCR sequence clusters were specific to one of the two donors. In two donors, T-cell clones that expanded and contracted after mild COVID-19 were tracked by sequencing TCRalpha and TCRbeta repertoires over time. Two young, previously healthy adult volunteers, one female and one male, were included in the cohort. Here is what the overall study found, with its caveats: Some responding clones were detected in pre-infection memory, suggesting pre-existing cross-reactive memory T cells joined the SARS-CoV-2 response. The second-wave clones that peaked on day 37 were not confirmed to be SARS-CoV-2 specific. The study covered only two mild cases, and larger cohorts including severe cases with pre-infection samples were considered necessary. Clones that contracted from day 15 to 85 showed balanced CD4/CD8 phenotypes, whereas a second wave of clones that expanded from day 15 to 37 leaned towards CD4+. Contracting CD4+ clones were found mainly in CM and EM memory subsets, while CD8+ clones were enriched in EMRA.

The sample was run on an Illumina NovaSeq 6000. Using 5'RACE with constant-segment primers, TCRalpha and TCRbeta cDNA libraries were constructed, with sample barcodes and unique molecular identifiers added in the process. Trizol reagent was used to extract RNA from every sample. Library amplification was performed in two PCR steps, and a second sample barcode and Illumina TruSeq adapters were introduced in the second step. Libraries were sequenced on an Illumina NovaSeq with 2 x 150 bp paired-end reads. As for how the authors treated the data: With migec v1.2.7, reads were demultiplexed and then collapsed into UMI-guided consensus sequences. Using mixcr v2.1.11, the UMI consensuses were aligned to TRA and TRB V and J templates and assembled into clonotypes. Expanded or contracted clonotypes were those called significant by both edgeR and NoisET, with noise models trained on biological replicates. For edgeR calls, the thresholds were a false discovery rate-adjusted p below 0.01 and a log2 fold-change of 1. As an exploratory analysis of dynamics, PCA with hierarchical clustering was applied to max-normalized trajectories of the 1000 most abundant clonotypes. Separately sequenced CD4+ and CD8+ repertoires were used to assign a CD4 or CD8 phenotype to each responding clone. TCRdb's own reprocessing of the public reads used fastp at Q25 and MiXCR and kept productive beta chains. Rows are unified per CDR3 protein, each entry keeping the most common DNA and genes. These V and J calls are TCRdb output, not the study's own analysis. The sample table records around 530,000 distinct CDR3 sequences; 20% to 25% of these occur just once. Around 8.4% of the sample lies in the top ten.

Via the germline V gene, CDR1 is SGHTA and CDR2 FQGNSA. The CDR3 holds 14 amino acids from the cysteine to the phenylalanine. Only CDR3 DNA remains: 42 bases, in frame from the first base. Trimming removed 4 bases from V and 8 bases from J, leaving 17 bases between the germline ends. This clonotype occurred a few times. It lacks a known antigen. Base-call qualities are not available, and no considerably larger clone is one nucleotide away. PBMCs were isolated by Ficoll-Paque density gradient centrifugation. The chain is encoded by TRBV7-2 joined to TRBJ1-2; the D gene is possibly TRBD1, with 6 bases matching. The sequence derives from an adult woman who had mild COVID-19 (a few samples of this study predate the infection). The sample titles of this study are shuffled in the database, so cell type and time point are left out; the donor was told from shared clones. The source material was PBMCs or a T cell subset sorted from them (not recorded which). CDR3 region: CASSSYGTRGGYTF. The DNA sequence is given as TGTGCCAGCAGCTCATACGGGACACGGGGCGGCTACACCTTC.